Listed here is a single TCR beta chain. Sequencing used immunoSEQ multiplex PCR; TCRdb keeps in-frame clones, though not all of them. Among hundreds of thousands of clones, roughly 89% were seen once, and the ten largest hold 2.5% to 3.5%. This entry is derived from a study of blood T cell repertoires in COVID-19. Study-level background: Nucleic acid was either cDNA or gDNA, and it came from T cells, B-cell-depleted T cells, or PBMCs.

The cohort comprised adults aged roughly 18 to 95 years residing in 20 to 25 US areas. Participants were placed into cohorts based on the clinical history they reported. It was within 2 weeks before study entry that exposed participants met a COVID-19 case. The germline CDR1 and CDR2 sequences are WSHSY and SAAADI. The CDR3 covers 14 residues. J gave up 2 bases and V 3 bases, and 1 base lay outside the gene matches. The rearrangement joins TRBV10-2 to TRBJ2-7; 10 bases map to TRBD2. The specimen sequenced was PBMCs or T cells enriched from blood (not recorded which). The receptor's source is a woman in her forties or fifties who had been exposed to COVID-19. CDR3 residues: CASSELAGTYEQYF. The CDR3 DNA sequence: TGCGCCAGCAGTGAACTAGCGGGGACCTACGAGCAGTACTTC.